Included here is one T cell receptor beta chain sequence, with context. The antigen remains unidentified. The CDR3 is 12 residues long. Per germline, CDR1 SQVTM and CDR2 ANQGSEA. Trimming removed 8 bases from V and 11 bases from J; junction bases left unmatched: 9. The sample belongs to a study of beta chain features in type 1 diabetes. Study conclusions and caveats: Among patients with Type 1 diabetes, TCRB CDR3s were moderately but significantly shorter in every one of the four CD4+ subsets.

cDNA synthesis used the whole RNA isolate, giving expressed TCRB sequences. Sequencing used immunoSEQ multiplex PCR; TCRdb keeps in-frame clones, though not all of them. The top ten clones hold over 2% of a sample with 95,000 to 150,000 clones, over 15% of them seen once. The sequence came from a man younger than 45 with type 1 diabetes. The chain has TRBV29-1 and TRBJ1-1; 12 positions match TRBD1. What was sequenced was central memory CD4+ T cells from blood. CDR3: CSPQGQGAQAFF. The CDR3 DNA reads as TGCAGCCCCCAGGGACAGGGGGCACAGGCTTTCTTT.